The text below deals with one TCR beta chain. This entry belongs to a study of cytomegalovirus exposure and HLA in healthy donors. It was with 60 Vbeta and 13 Jbeta primers that the PCR ran. Produced via immunoSEQ multiplex PCR; TCRdb's table is partial and in-frame only. Among roughly 120,000 clones listed, roughly 70% were seen once. Per germline, CDR1 LNHDA and CDR2 SQIVND (reference sequence). This CDR3 region has 16 residues. The V and J ends lost 3 bases and 0 bases respectively, with 14 bases between them. Input material: PBMCs. This chain uses TRBV19 with TRBJ1-2; possible D gene TRBD1, 5 bases. The TCR originated in a woman aged 40-49 years in good health and CMV-seropositive. The CDR3 region has the DNA TGTGCCAGTAGTATCCAGACAGTTGGGCCTAACTATGGCTACACCTTC. Its translation: CASSIQTVGPNYGYTF.